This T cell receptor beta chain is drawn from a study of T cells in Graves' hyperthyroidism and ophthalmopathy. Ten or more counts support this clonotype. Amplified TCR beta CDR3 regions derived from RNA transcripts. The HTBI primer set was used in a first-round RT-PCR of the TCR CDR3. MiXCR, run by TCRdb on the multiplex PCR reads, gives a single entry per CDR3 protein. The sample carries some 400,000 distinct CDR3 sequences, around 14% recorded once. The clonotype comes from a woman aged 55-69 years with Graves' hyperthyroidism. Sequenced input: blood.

The CDR3 loop reads CASSFSGGEDTQYF. CDR3 DNA sequence: TGTGCCAGCAGTTTTTCGGGAGGGGAAGATACGCAGTATTTT. The V call is TRBV12-3 or TRBV12-4, the J call TRBJ2-3, with 8 bases fitting TRBD2. CDR3 size: 14 residues. Germline trimming cut 3 bases from V and 5 bases from J; bases unmatched to any gene: 4.